A selection of T cell receptor beta chains follows, all from one sample in a study of Ad26.COV2.S vaccination and SARS-CoV-2 variants. Here immunoSEQ multiplex PCR was the method, and the copy in TCRdb shows in-frame clones only, minus some. This sample carries approximately 480,000 clones, roughly 89% of them seen once, and the ten largest clones take 13%. The source material was peripheral blood, sampled in a trial of Ad26.COV2.S vaccine versus placebo. The receptors derive from a person between 18 and 65 years old who received the Ad26.COV2.S COVID-19 vaccine or a placebo. Each CDR3 is given with its conserved first and last residue. Each record gives: D gene, J gene, V gene, CDR3 protein. D genes are given only for firm matches.

d_gene: TRBD2; j_gene: TRBJ2-3; v_gene: TRBV5-1; CDR3aa: CASSWSGGSTDTQYF
d_gene: .; j_gene: TRBJ2-6; v_gene: TRBV5-1; CDR3aa: CASSPSPGANVLTF
d_gene: .; j_gene: TRBJ2-7; v_gene: TRBV19; CDR3aa: CASSNPGEGYEQYF
d_gene: TRBD1; j_gene: TRBJ2-7; v_gene: TRBV5-1; CDR3aa: CASGTGTYEQYF
d_gene: .; j_gene: TRBJ1-5; v_gene: TRBV10-3; CDR3aa: CATVGEGNQPQHF
d_gene: .; j_gene: TRBJ2-3; v_gene: TRBV7-9; CDR3aa: CASSLPDATDTQYF
d_gene: TRBD2; j_gene: TRBJ2-3; v_gene: TRBV7-6; CDR3aa: CASSLGSGSPTDTQYF
d_gene: TRBD2; j_gene: TRBJ2-3; v_gene: TRBV3-1/TRBV3-2; CDR3aa: CASSLGLASTDTQYF
d_gene: .; j_gene: TRBJ1-4; v_gene: TRBV6-5; CDR3aa: CASKVLTVTNEKLFF
d_gene: .; j_gene: TRBJ2-7; v_gene: TRBV11-2; CDR3aa: CASSSNGPNYEQYF
d_gene: .; j_gene: TRBJ1-5; v_gene: TRBV27; CDR3aa: CASGNQPQHF
d_gene: .; j_gene: TRBJ1-5; v_gene: TRBV30; CDR3aa: CAWSVLSSNQPQHF
d_gene: .; j_gene: TRBJ1-2; v_gene: TRBV29-1; CDR3aa: CSVEEGVLAF
d_gene: TRBD1; j_gene: TRBJ2-3; v_gene: TRBV7-2; CDR3aa: CASSLAWDRMTDTQYF
d_gene: .; j_gene: TRBJ1-2; v_gene: TRBV28; CDR3aa: CASTGGTIFYGYTF
d_gene: .; j_gene: TRBJ2-1; v_gene: TRBV5-1; CDR3aa: CASSLVGATSFHEQFF
d_gene: .; j_gene: TRBJ2-5; v_gene: TRBV6-5; CDR3aa: CASRGLTLSLETQYF
d_gene: .; j_gene: TRBJ1-1; v_gene: TRBV3-1/TRBV3-2; CDR3aa: CASSLGDTEAFF
d_gene: .; j_gene: TRBJ2-1; v_gene: TRBV28; CDR3aa: CASSWQGNNEQFF
d_gene: .; j_gene: TRBJ1-1; v_gene: TRBV7-9; CDR3aa: CASSLDLPGAEAFF
d_gene: .; j_gene: TRBJ2-2; v_gene: TRBV4-3; CDR3aa: CASSQLNTGELFF
d_gene: .; j_gene: TRBJ1-2; v_gene: TRBV28; CDR3aa: CASSLTGERGNGYTF
d_gene: TRBD2; j_gene: TRBJ2-1; v_gene: TRBV4-3; CDR3aa: CASSQYRTSGRSSYNEQFF
d_gene: TRBD1; j_gene: TRBJ2-7; v_gene: TRBV4-2; CDR3aa: CASSPGQGNYEQYF
d_gene: .; j_gene: TRBJ2-7; v_gene: TRBV18; CDR3aa: CASSPPTESPEQYF
d_gene: .; j_gene: TRBJ1-6; v_gene: TRBV5-4; CDR3aa: CASNKAGGSDSPLHF
d_gene: .; j_gene: TRBJ2-2; v_gene: TRBV4-2; CDR3aa: CASSQERASWELFF
d_gene: TRBD2; j_gene: TRBJ2-1; v_gene: TRBV7-2; CDR3aa: CASSPPTGGEQFF
d_gene: .; j_gene: TRBJ2-2; v_gene: TRBV9; CDR3aa: CASSVELTGELFF
d_gene: .; j_gene: TRBJ2-3; v_gene: TRBV7-9; CDR3aa: CASSHLGAGTDTQYF
d_gene: TRBD1; j_gene: TRBJ2-5; v_gene: TRBV15; CDR3aa: CATSSGGVGETQYF
d_gene: .; j_gene: TRBJ2-7; v_gene: TRBV20-1; CDR3aa: CSASGGVEQYF
d_gene: .; j_gene: TRBJ1-1; v_gene: TRBV3-1/TRBV3-2; CDR3aa: CASSQVPRRTEAFF
d_gene: .; j_gene: TRBJ2-7; v_gene: TRBV3-1/TRBV3-2; CDR3aa: CASSKGVGASEQYF
d_gene: .; j_gene: TRBJ2-5; v_gene: TRBV5-1; CDR3aa: CASSRSDETRATQYF
d_gene: .; j_gene: TRBJ1-2; v_gene: TRBV18; CDR3aa: CASSPSEVGGYTF
d_gene: .; j_gene: TRBJ1-5; v_gene: TRBV6-6; CDR3aa: CASSPGTNQPQHF
d_gene: .; j_gene: TRBJ1-2; v_gene: TRBV3-1/TRBV3-2; CDR3aa: CASSQGFRTDGYGYTF
d_gene: .; j_gene: TRBJ2-2; v_gene: TRBV6-5; CDR3aa: CASSYTASGTGELFF
d_gene: TRBD1; j_gene: TRBJ2-1; v_gene: TRBV30; CDR3aa: CAWSPGQGFYNEQFF
d_gene: .; j_gene: TRBJ1-1; v_gene: TRBV30; CDR3aa: CAWSGSRWAEAFF
d_gene: TRBD2; j_gene: TRBJ2-1; v_gene: TRBV27; CDR3aa: CATKTSGGYNEQFF
d_gene: .; j_gene: TRBJ2-2; v_gene: TRBV30; CDR3aa: CAWSRSGELFF
d_gene: .; j_gene: TRBJ1-2; v_gene: TRBV4-2; CDR3aa: CASSQDLARKDGYTF
d_gene: .; j_gene: TRBJ1-5; v_gene: TRBV29-1; CDR3aa: CSVEGSPNQPQHF
d_gene: TRBD1; j_gene: TRBJ2-6; v_gene: TRBV29-1; CDR3aa: CSVLDRGPGANVLTF
d_gene: TRBD2; j_gene: TRBJ2-7; v_gene: TRBV30; CDR3aa: CAWAEGTSGDTYEQYF
d_gene: .; j_gene: TRBJ1-1; v_gene: TRBV6-5; CDR3aa: CASSYIHEAFF
d_gene: TRBD1; j_gene: TRBJ2-7; v_gene: TRBV5-8; CDR3aa: CASSLGGTGVQQYF
d_gene: .; j_gene: TRBJ2-3; v_gene: TRBV30; CDR3aa: CAWIRGTGTDTQYF
d_gene: .; j_gene: TRBJ2-7; v_gene: TRBV28; CDR3aa: CASRRSYEQYF